The 8 T cell receptor beta chains below all came from one sample that was sequenced in a study of CD8 T cells in Susac syndrome. Reverse transcription used roughly 0.5 to 1 ug RNA and random hexamers. TCRdb independently ran MiXCR on the immunoSEQ multiplex PCR reads; one entry per CDR3 protein. The repertoire has some 200,000 distinct CDR3 sequences, 85% to 95% of them found once; the top ten carry approximately 0.16%. Material: CD8+ T cells from PBMCs. The receptors were gathered from a human donor with Susac syndrome.

V is TRBV15 and J is TRBJ2-7; 7 bases fit TRBD2. With V trimmed by 1 base and J by 2 bases, 11 bases remained unmatched. The CDR3 contains 17 residues. Germline V gene sequence: CDR1 LNHNV, CDR2 YYDKDF (reference sequence). For the CDR3, the DNA is TGTGCCACCAGCAGAGTTCGTGGCGGGGGTTTACCCTACGAGCAGTACTTC. Translated: CATSRVRGGGLPYEQYF. The complete variable domain, with remaining parts taken from reference TRBV15 and TRBJ2-7, reads DAMVIQNPRYQVTQFGKPVTLSCSQTLNHNVMYWYQQKSSQAPKLLFHYYDKDFNNEADTPDNFQSRRPNTSFCFLDIRSPGLGDTAMYLCATSRVRGGGLPYEQYFGPGTRLTVT.

CDR3 bases: TGTGCCAGCAGTTGGGCGACAGGGGGAGAGACCCAGTACTTC. Protein: CASSWATGGETQYF. V and J are TRBV12-3 or TRBV12-4 and TRBJ2-5, with TRBD1 matching 9 bases. V shed 4 bases and J 4 bases; nucleotides not matched to a gene: 4. This CDR3 is built from 14 residues.

This clonotype has a single count. The chain joins TRBV5-1 to TRBJ2-1, with 15 bases identical to TRBD2. V dropped 3 bases and J dropped 5; count of bases not matched to a gene: 3. The CDR3 totals 16 residues. Germline V CDR1 and CDR2: SGHRS, YFSETQ. CDR3 bases: TGCGCCAGCAGCTGGACTAGCGGGAGGGGCCACAATGAGCAGTTCTTC. Protein: CASSWTSGRGHNEQFF.

The CDR3, as DNA: TGCAGTGCTCCCGCATGGCGGGAGGGCCAAGAGACCCAGTACTTC. This codes for CSAPAWREGQETQYF. The chain employs TRBV20-1 and TRBJ2-5; 9 nucleotides agree with TRBD2. Losses at the gene ends were 5 bases for V and 1 base for J; bases not matched to a gene: 8. This CDR3 has 15 residues. Per the germline V gene, CDR1 is DFQATT and CDR2 is SNEGSKA (reference sequence).

The V gene is TRBV18, the J gene TRBJ1-2, with D possibly being TRBD1 (6 bases). CDR1 is KGHSH, CDR2 LQKENI, per germline. V gave up 7 bases and J gave up 3 bases, with 12 bases separating them. This CDR3 has 13 amino acids. The CDR3 is CASFPGQDYGYTF. CDR3 bases: TGTGCCAGCTTCCCGGGACAAGACTATGGCTACACCTTC.

The chain carries TRBV4-2 and TRBJ2-1; 7 bases agree with TRBD1. Germline-derived CDR1 and CDR2 are LGHNA and YNFKEQ. V shed 3 bases, J shed 1 base, and the junction held 12 bases outside the gene matches. The CDR3 has 18 residues. The CDR3 protein is CASSQDLTGEGSYNEQFF. The CDR3 DNA reads as TGTGCCAGCAGCCAGGATCTAACAGGGGAAGGTTCCTACAATGAGCAGTTCTTC.

V is TRBV28 and J is TRBJ1-2; D gene ambiguous. CDR1 is MDHEN and CDR2 is SYDVKM in the germline V gene. The V end lost 4 bases, the J end lost 5 bases, and 11 bases lay between the germline ends. CDR3 size: 13 residues. The CDR3 sequence is CASSWTEKYGYTF. The CDR3, as DNA: TGTGCCAGCAGTTGGACGGAGAAATATGGCTACACCTTC.

V gene TRBV7-3 combines with J gene TRBJ1-1; no definite D call. The CDR3 consists of 12 residues. From germline, CDR1 is SGHTA and CDR2 FQGTGA. V was pared by 5 bases and J by 5 bases, with 9 bases between. The CDR3 DNA reads as TGTGCCAGCAGCAAACCCGGGACTGAAGCTTTCTTT. Translating gives CASSKPGTEAFF. The variable domain in full, with the rest retrieved from reference TRBV7-3 and TRBJ1-1, is GAGVSQTPSNKVTEKGKYVELRCDPISGHTALYWYRQSLGQGPEFLIYFQGTGAADDSGLPNDRFFAVRPEGSVSTLKIQRTERGDSAVYLCASSKPGTEAFFGQGTRLTVV.